Below, one T cell receptor (beta chain) is given with its context. Antigen: not known. This record comes from a study of regulatory T cells in long-lasting Graves disease. Overall study: Those Graves' patients who were newly diagnosed had been on antithyroid drugs under 3 months. Study results and caveats: Persistent disease was associated with favored TRBV28 usage and with favored use of TRBJ1-2 and TRBJ2-5.

As for time point: newly diagnosed GD, antithyroid drugs for less than 3 months. PBMC RNA served as the TCR library source. Library construction for TCR beta used iRepertoire HTBI primers and Arm-PCR of CDR3 regions. TCRdb re-called the multiplex PCR reads through MiXCR, storing one row per CDR3 protein. The sample yields about 470,000 distinct CDR3 sequences, around 15% seen once. The CDR3 is made up of 15 amino acids. Germline CDR1 reads SGHNT; CDR2 reads YYREEE (reference sequence). V lost 4 bases, J lost 4 bases, and 17 bases lay in between. This sample also belongs to another study, concerning T cells in Graves' hyperthyroidism and ophthalmopathy. As that report states: Primed by the HTBI set, a first-round RT-PCR was run on the TCR CDR3. The model's output predicted ophthalmopathy at a median of around 6.9 months prior to onset.

Here the sequenced sample was peripheral blood mononuclear cells (PBMCs), taken at new diagnosis, from a patient treated with antithyroid drugs. The sequence was obtained from a man in his forties or fifties with Graves disease. This chain links TRBV5-4 with TRBJ1-1; D perhaps matches TRBD1 (6 bases). CDR3 nucleotide sequence: TGTGCCAGCAGCGACAGGACAAGGGCTGGCACTGAAGCTTTCTTT. It translates to CASSDRTRAGTEAFF.